The clone carrying this TCR beta chain was picked up a small number of times. From germline, CDR1 is MNHEY and CDR2 SMNVEV (reference sequence). Trimming shortened V by 5 bases and J by 5 bases, and 22 bases separated the two germline ends. The CDR3 covers 17 residues. Profiled with immunoSEQ multiplex PCR; TCRdb holds only in-frame clones, not every one. The sample gives about 76,000 clones, roughly 80% of which show up once; 15% to 20% is in the top ten. The data derive from a study of blood T cell repertoires in COVID-19. The overall study: Acute and convalescent COVID-19 specimens originated in the United States, Italy and Spain.

The origin of this receptor is a woman aged 55-75 years with acute or convalescent COVID-19. The rearrangement uses TRBV27 and TRBJ2-1, with D perhaps TRBD1 (6 bases). Sequencing was carried out using peripheral blood. The CDR3 protein is CASSKPTGVSLNNEQFF. The CDR3 DNA reads TGTGCCAGCAGTAAGCCGACAGGTGTATCACTAAACAATGAGCAGTTCTTC.